This TCR beta chain is drawn from a study of T cells in Graves' hyperthyroidism and ophthalmopathy. Trimming took 4 bases from V and 1 from J, leaving 10 bases between them. Germline V gene sequence: CDR1 MDHEN, CDR2 SYDVKM. There are 14 residues in the CDR3. Researchers amplified the TCR beta CDR3 regions from RNA transcripts. The HTBI primer set drove a first-round RT-PCR of the TCR CDR3. Using its own MiXCR run on the multiplex PCR reads, TCRdb lists one record per CDR3 protein. This sample has 250,000 to 350,000 distinct CDR3 sequences, with about 20% found just once. This clonotype originated in a man in his thirties or forties with Graves' ophthalmopathy. Sample: blood. This chain links TRBV28 with TRBJ1-1; D is ambiguous. The CDR3 sequence: CASSYDRGNTEAFF. Written as DNA, the CDR3 is TGTGCCAGCAGTTACGATCGGGGGAACACTGAAGCTTTCTTT.